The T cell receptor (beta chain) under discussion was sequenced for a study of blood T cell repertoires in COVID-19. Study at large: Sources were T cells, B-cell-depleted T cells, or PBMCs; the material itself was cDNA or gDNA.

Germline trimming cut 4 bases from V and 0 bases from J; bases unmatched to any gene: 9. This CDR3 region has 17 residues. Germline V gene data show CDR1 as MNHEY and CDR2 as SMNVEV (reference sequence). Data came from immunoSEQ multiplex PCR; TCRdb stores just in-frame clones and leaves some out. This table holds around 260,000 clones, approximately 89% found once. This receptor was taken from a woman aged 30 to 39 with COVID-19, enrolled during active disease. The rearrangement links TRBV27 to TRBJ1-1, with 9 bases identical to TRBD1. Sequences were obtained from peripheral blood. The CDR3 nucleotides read TGTGCCAGCAGTTCACTCAGGGGACAGGGATTGAACACTGAAGCTTTCTTT. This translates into CASSSLRGQGLNTEAFF.